This T cell receptor (beta chain) comes out of a study of early T cells in non-severe SARS-CoV-2 infection. Study summary: Whole-blood bulk RNA, unsorted, was sequenced, and chains were unpaired.

Study-wide findings and caveats: There was a bias toward anti-spike CD8 responses in VDJdb matching, which missed private and CD4 specificities.

This clonotype was found many times. The antigen remains undetermined. Each cDNA molecule carried a unique molecular identifier. TCRdb reprocessed the 5' RACE reads with MiXCR, giving one entry per CDR3 protein. The data show 25,000 to 35,000 distinct CDR3 sequences, roughly 4.5% seen once. CDR1 is SGHNT, CDR2 YYREEE, per germline (reference sequence). The CDR3 loop spans 17 amino acids. V was cut by 3 bases and J by 0 bases, with 15 bases left in between. The sequence was obtained from an adult who was a healthcare worker with PCR-confirmed SARS-CoV-2 infection or an uninfected control (not recorded which). Sequencing was performed on whole blood, taken at baseline. J is TRBJ1-4 and V is TRBV5-4, with D maybe TRBD1 (5 bases). The CDR3 loop is CASSSAGMLATNEKLFF. The CDR3, as DNA: TGTGCCAGCAGCTCGGCAGGGATGTTGGCAACTAATGAAAAACTGTTTTTT.